The present T cell receptor beta chain was sequenced within a study of blood T cell repertoires in COVID-19. Produced via immunoSEQ multiplex PCR; TCRdb's table is partial and in-frame only. The table records 350,000 or so clones, about 90% of them present only once. This CDR3 spans 13 amino acids. CDR1 and CDR2 (germline): KGHSH, LQKENI. Trimming took off 0 bases at V and 8 bases at J, with 10 bases between the two ends. The source is a woman aged 25 to 39 who had recovered from COVID-19. Sequencing used PBMCs or T cells enriched from blood (not recorded which). The chain is built from TRBV18 and TRBJ1-2; D unclear. The CDR3 DNA sequence: TGTGCCAGCTCACCACCGGCAGGAGGGGGCTACACCTTC. Translation: CASSPPAGGGYTF.